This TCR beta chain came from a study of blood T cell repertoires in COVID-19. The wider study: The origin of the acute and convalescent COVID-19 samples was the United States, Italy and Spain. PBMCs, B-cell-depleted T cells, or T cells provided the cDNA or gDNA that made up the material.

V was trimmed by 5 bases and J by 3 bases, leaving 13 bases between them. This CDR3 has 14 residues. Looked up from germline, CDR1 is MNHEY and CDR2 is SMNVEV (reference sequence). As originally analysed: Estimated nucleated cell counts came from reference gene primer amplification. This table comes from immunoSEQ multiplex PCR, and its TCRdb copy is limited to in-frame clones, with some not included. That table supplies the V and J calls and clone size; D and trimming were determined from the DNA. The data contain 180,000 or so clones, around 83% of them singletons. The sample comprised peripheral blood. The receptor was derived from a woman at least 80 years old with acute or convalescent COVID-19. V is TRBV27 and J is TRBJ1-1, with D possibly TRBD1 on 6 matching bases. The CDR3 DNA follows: TGTGCCAGCAGTATTGACAGGAGACACACTGAAGCTTTCTTT. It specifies CASSIDRRHTEAFF.